Below are 6 T cell receptor beta chains sequenced from a single sample in a study of T cell responses to AZD1222 COVID-19 vaccine. Assay used: immunoSEQ multiplex PCR; TCRdb lists only in-frame clones, some missing. The top ten hold more than 3.5% of the sample, which has 150,000 or so clones, about 90% seen once. The sample in question was peripheral blood, obtained on day 0 of AZD1222 vaccination. The receptors here all came from an adult in good health.

DNA for the CDR3: TGTGCCAGCAGTCCGACTGGGGGGCCCTACGAGCAGTACTTC. Protein sequence: CASSPTGGPYEQYF. The chain carries TRBV2 and TRBJ2-7; D may be TRBD1 or TRBD2 (6 bases each). The CDR3 spans 14 residues. The germline gives CDR1 SNHLY, CDR2 FYNNEI. V lost 5 bases, J lost 2 bases, and 13 bases lay in between.

The chain uses TRBV6-4 and TRBJ1-5, with D hard to call. Trimming cost V 6 bases and J 1 base, with 4 bases left between them. CDR1 MRHNA and CDR2 SNTAGT come from the germline V gene. The CDR3 runs 12 residues. The CDR3 nucleotides read TGTGCCAGCAGCGACAGCAATCAGCCCCAGCATTTT. Its translation is CASSDSNQPQHF.

The chain has TRBV5-1 and TRBJ1-4; D uncertain. CDR1 is SGHRS and CDR2 is YFSETQ in the germline V gene. Trimming removed 4 bases from V and 0 bases from J, with 7 bases in between. The CDR3 contains 14 residues. CDR3 coding DNA: TGCGCCAGCAGCCCGGGTGCAACTAATGAAAAACTGTTTTTT. It yields the protein CASSPGATNEKLFF.

This chain joins TRBV5-4 and TRBJ2-3; the D gene is possibly TRBD1 (6 bases). Trimming took off 5 bases at V and 2 bases at J, with 12 bases between the two ends. The germline V gene has CDR1 SGHNT and CDR2 YYREEE (reference sequence). This CDR3 contains 14 residues. The CDR3: CASRLDRVTDTQYF. The CDR3 DNA follows: TGTGCCAGCAGGCTGGACAGAGTCACAGATACGCAGTATTTT. The entire variable domain, with the rest obtained from reference TRBV5-4 and TRBJ2-3, is as follows: ETGVTQSPTHLIKTRGQQVTLRCSSQSGHNTVSWYQQALGQGPQFIFQYYREEENGRGNFPPRFSGLQFPNYSSELNVNALELDDSALYLCASRLDRVTDTQYFGPGTRLTVL.

The chain joins TRBV10-3 to TRBJ1-2, with TRBD1 matching over 8 bases. This CDR3 has 14 residues. The germline gives CDR1 ENHRY, CDR2 SYGVKD. V shed 6 bases and J 7 bases; nucleotides not matched to a gene: 10. The CDR3 coding sequence is TGTGCCATCAGGAGACAGGGGACTTCGGGTGGCTACACCTTC. The encoded protein is CAIRRQGTSGGYTF.

The chain carries TRBV11-2 and TRBJ2-1; the match to TRBD2 covers 11 bases. The trim removed 1 base at V and 8 bases at J, leaving 10 bases unmatched. The CDR3 extends over 17 amino acids. Per the germline V gene, CDR1 is SGHAT and CDR2 is FQNNGV. CDR3 in amino acids: CASSLGTLAGGVHEQFF. CDR3 DNA: TGTGCCAGCAGCTTAGGAACCCTAGCGGGAGGTGTGCATGAGCAGTTCTTC.